A single sample gave rise to the 13 T cell receptor beta chains below, sequenced in a study of technical replicates of blood from a few donors. Measured with immunoSEQ multiplex PCR; TCRdb has only the in-frame clones, and not every one. This table has some 94,000 clones, about 95% appearing once. The sample was T cells isolated from PBMCs. The receptors were sampled from a human donor in good health.

This rearrangement joins TRBV6-5 to TRBJ2-3; 8 nucleotides align to TRBD2. V shed 2 bases, J shed 3 bases, and the junction held 1 base outside the gene matches. The CDR3 is 14 amino acids. The V gene's germline CDR1 is MNHEY and CDR2 SVGAGI. CDR3 sequence: CASSYIAGTDTQYF. DNA for the CDR3: TGTGCCAGCAGTTACATAGCGGGAACAGATACGCAGTATTTT.

The gene calls are TRBV21-1 and TRBJ2-7; the table's D call, TRBD2, was not checked against the DNA. TRBV21-1 is labeled a pseudogene. The CDR3 is 12 residues long. The CDR3 bases are TGTGCCAGTAGGGAGGTTCCCTACGAGCAGTACTTC. It is translated as CASREVPYEQYF.

V is TRBV30 and J is TRBJ2-6; perhaps TRBD1 as D (6 bases). The CDR3 spans 16 residues. V was trimmed by 2 bases and J by 4 bases, leaving 15 bases between them. Germline CDR1 is GTSNPN and CDR2 is SVGIG (reference sequence). The chain's CDR3 is CAWSPTTGFGANVLTF. Written as DNA, the CDR3 is TGTGCCTGGAGTCCAACCACAGGGTTCGGGGCCAACGTCCTGACTTTC.

V gene TRBV20-1 combines with J gene TRBJ1-2; D is ambiguous. V lost 5 bases to trimming and J lost 8 bases, with 12 bases between them. The CDR3 consists of 11 residues. Germline V gene sequence: CDR1 DFQATT, CDR2 SNEGSKA (reference sequence). The CDR3 nucleotides read TGCAGTGCTTGGACTGCTCAGGGCTACACCTTC. This sequence encodes CSAWTAQGYTF.

The V gene is TRBV6-6, the J gene TRBJ1-2; the match to TRBD1 covers 8 bases. Trimming took 6 bases from V and 6 from J; bases not matched to a gene: 3. The CDR3 runs 12 residues. Germline CDR1 and CDR2: MNHNY and SVGAGI (reference sequence). CDR3 nucleotide sequence: TGTGCCAGCAGGAAACAGGGGGATGGCTACACCTTC. Protein sequence: CASRKQGDGYTF.

This CDR3 is CASSYEGSTNEQFF. The CDR3, as DNA: TGTGCCAGCAGTTATGAGGGAAGCACCAATGAGCAGTTCTTC. This rearrangement joins TRBV6-5 to TRBJ2-1, with D tentatively TRBD2 (5 bases). This CDR3 region has 14 residues. Between the trimmed V and J ends, which lost 3 bases and 6 bases, there was a span of 12 bases. Germline loops: CDR1 MNHEY, CDR2 SVGAGI.

The J gene is TRBJ2-1, the V gene TRBV5-6; tentatively, D is TRBD2 (5 bases). Germline CDR1 and CDR2: SGHDT and YYEEEE. V was cut by 4 bases and J by 5 bases, with 10 bases left in between. The CDR3 loop spans 13 amino acids. The CDR3 nucleotides are TGTGCCAGCAGCCAGGACTCGAACAATGAGCAGTTCTTC. As protein: CASSQDSNNEQFF.

The chain uses TRBV10-3 and TRBJ1-1, with 9 bases fitting TRBD1. CDR3 length equals 14 residues. The V gene end was trimmed by 0 bases and the J gene end by 9 bases; junction bases not matched to a gene: 5. Germline V CDR1 and CDR2: ENHRY, SYGVKD. CDR3 nucleotide sequence: TGTGCCATCAGTGAGTCCCGGGACAGGGCACAAGCTTTCTTT. Encoded protein: CAISESRDRAQAFF.

V and J are TRBV10-3 and TRBJ2-7, with 8 bases matching TRBD2. Germline V gene sequence: CDR1 ENHRY, CDR2 SYGVKD. There are 14 residues in the CDR3. The trim removed 4 bases at V and 0 bases at J, leaving 2 bases unmatched. CDR3 in amino acids: CAISVGTSSYEQYF. The CDR3 DNA reads TGTGCCATCAGTGTAGGGACTAGCTCCTACGAGCAGTACTTC.

This clone has a single count. The chain couples TRBV30 to TRBJ2-7, with 8 bases fitting TRBD1. Germline lookup yields CDR1 GTSNPN and CDR2 SVGIG (reference sequence). V trimming: 7 bases; J trimming: 3 bases; junction bases outside the gene matches: 8. The CDR3 is 13 amino acids. The CDR3 nucleotides are TGTGCCTACACGGGACAGGTATTCTACGAGCAGTACTTC. It codes for CAYTGQVFYEQYF.

The chain joins TRBV4-1 to TRBJ2-1; D is uncertain. Germline assignment: CDR1 MGHRA and CDR2 YSYEKL. This CDR3 contains 15 residues. V was cut by 1 base and J by 9 bases, with 16 bases left in between. The CDR3 DNA follows: TGCGCCAGCAGCCAAGTTCGGAGCAAGCTTCGTGAGCAGTTCTTC. Translated, it gives CASSQVRSKLREQFF.

This chain connects TRBV7-3 to TRBJ2-1; TRBD2 aligns across 14 bases. J was trimmed by 8 bases and V by 5 bases; bases with no gene match: 5. Germline lookup yields CDR1 SGHTA and CDR2 FQGTGA. The CDR3 loop spans 15 amino acids. This CDR3 reads CASSPGTSGSDEQFF. The CDR3 coding sequence is TGTGCCAGCAGCCCAGGGACTAGCGGGAGCGATGAGCAGTTCTTC.

The chain uses TRBV19 and TRBJ1-1; 11 nucleotides line up with TRBD1. The CDR3 sequence is 13 residues long. CDR1 is LNHDA and CDR2 is SQIVND in the germline V gene (reference sequence). Trimming cost V 10 bases and J 4 bases; bases outside gene matches: 5. DNA of the CDR3: TGTGCCACCAGGGACAGGGGGGTCACTGAAGCTTTCTTT. Its protein is CATRDRGVTEAFF. Full variable domain (outside the CDR3, taken from reference TRBV19 and TRBJ1-1): DGGITQSPKYLFRKEGQNVTLSCEQNLNHDAMYWYRQDPGQGLRLIYYSQIVNDFQKGDIAEGYSVSREKKESFPLTVTSAQKNPTAFYLCATRDRGVTEAFFGQGTRLTVV.